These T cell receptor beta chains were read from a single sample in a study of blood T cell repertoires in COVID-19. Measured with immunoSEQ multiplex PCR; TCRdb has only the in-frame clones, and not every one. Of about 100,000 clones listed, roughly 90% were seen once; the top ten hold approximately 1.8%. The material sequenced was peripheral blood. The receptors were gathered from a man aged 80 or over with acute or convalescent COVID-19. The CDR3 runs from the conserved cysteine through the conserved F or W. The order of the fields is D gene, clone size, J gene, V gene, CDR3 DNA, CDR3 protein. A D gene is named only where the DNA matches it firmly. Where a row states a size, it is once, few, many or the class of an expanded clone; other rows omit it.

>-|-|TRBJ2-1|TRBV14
TGTGCCAGCAGCCAGGACTACTCCTCACCTGTCTCCTACAATGAGCAGTTCTTC
CASSQDYSSPVSYNEQFF
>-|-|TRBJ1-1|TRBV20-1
TGCAGTGCTAGAGAAACACGAGAAGCTTTCTTT
CSARETREAFF
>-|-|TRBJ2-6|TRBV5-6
TGTGCCAGCAGATCACAGGGATCCAACGTCCTGACTTTC
CASRSQGSNVLTF
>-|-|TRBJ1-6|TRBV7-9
TGTGCCAGCAGCTTGACTTCGGATTCACCCCTCCACTTT
CASSLTSDSPLHF
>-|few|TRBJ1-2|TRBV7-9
TGTGCCAGCAGCTTAGCGGGAGGGACGAACTATGGCTACACCTTC
CASSLAGGTNYGYTF
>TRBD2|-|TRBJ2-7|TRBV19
TGTGCCAGTAGTATTACTAGCGGCTCTTCCTACGAGCAGTACTTC
CASSITSGSSYEQYF
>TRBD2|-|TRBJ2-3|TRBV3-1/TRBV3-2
TGTGCCAGCAGCCAAGATGCTAGCGGGAACATAGATACGCAGTATTTT
CASSQDASGNIDTQYF
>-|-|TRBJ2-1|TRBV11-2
TGTGCCAGCAGCCCGCCGTCGGCAGGTTACTCCTACAATGAGCAGTTCTTC
CASSPPSAGYSYNEQFF
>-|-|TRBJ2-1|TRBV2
TGTGCCAGCAGTAGGAGAATGGTGTTCTTC
CASSRRMVFF
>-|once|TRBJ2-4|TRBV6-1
TGTGCCAGCAGTGAACCGGACTTAGCCAAAAACATTCAGTACTTC
CASSEPDLAKNIQYF
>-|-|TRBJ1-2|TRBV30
TGTGCCTGGGAAACGATCGCCCCAGGCGGCTACACCTTC
CAWETIAPGGYTF
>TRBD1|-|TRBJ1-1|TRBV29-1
TGCAGCGTCACCGGACAGGCTTCTACTGAAGCTTTCTTT
CSVTGQASTEAFF
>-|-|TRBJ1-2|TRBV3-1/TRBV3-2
TGTGCCAGCAGCCAAGTCGACGGAGCTAACTATGGCTACACCTTC
CASSQVDGANYGYTF
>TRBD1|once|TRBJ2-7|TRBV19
TGTGCCAGTAGTAATGTAGGAGGACAGGGTCAATACGAGCAGTACTTC
CASSNVGGQGQYEQYF
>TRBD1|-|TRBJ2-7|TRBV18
TGTGCCAGCTCAGCACGGGACAGGGCCAACGAGCAGTACTTC
CASSARDRANEQYF
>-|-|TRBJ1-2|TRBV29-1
TGCAGCGTTGGGACGGGAGACCTTTTAGGCTACACCTTC
CSVGTGDLLGYTF
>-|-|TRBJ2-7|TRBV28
TGTGCCAGCCTTGGGACTCCTAGCTCCTACGAGCAGTACTTC
CASLGTPSSYEQYF
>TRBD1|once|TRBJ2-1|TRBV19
TGTGCCAGTAGTATCGGCGGACAGGCCCGTTCCTACAATGAGCAGTTCTTC
CASSIGGQARSYNEQFF
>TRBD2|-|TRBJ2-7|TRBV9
TGTGCCAGCAGCTCCGGGACTAGCGGGTTCGGCGGCGAGCAGTACTTC
CASSSGTSGFGGEQYF
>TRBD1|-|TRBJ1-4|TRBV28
TGTGCCAGCACCTATCAGGGACAGGGGCATGAAAAACTGTTTTTT
CASTYQGQGHEKLFF
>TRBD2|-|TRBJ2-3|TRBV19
TGTGCCAGTAGTATGAAAAGCGGGAGGGTAGATACGCAGTATTTT
CASSMKSGRVDTQYF
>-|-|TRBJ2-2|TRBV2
TGTGCCAGCAGTGAAGTAGGGGCCAACACCGGGGAGCTGTTTTTT
CASSEVGANTGELFF
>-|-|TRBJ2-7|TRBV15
TGTGCCACCAGCAGAGATCGACTGACCTACGAGCAGTACTTC
CATSRDRLTYEQYF
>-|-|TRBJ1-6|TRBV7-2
TGTGCCAGCAGCTTATGGGGGGGCGGTAATTCACCCCTCCACTTT
CASSLWGGGNSPLHF
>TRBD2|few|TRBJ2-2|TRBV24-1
TGTGCCACCGGTGCCCCGGCGGGAGCGACTGGGGAGCTGTTTTTT
CATGAPAGATGELFF
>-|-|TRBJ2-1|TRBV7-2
TGTGCCAGCAGCTGGACGCAAACTAGTGAGCAGTTCTTC
CASSWTQTSEQFF
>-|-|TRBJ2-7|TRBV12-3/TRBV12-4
TGTGCCAGCAGTTTCAACCAGGTCTACGAGCAGTACTTC
CASSFNQVYEQYF
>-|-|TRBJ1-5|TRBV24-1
TGTGCCACCAGGGGACAAAGCAATCAGCCCCAGCATTTT
CATRGQSNQPQHF
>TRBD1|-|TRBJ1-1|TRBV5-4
TGTGCCAGCAGCTTGGGGACAGGGGGCAGCGGGGACACTGAAGCTTTCTTT
CASSLGTGGSGDTEAFF
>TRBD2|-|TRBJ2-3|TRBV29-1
TGCAGCGTGTCTGGAGAGCGGGGTAGCACAGATACGCAGTATTTT
CSVSGERGSTDTQYF
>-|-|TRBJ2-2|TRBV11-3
TGTGCCAGCAGCCCCATAGAGAACACCGGGGAGCTGTTTTTT
CASSPIENTGELFF
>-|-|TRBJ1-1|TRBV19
TGTGCCAGTAGTATCCGAGGGTCCACTGAAGCTTTCTTT
CASSIRGSTEAFF
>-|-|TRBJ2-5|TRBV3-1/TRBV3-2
TGTGCCAGCAGCCCGACACCCCAAGAGACCCAGTACTTC
CASSPTPQETQYF
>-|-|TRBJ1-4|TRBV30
TGTGCCTGGAGTGTAAAAGGGGTTTCGGAAAAACTGTTTTTT
CAWSVKGVSEKLFF
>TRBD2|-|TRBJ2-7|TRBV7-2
TGTGCCAGCAGCTTAGAGGGCGGGAGAGGCTACGAGCAGTACTTC
CASSLEGGRGYEQYF
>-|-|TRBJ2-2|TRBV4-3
TGCGCCAGCAGCCAAACTCCCGGGGGGAACACCGGGGAGCTGTTTTTT
CASSQTPGGNTGELFF
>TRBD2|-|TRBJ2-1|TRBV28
TGTGCCAGCAGTCGACTAGCGGGGACAAACAATGAGCAGTTCTTC
CASSRLAGTNNEQFF
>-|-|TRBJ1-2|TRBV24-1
TGTGCCACCAGTGATTTAACCAGAGGTGGCTACACCTTC
CATSDLTRGGYTF
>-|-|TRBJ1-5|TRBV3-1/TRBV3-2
TGTGCCAGCAGCCAAGACATCAATCAGCCCCAGCATTTT
CASSQDINQPQHF
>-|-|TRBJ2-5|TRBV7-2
TGTGCCAGCAGCTCCACAGGGATCCAAGAGACCCAGTACTTC
CASSSTGIQETQYF
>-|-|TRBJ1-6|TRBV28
TGTGCCAGCAGTTTGGGCATGGCGTATAATTCACCCCTCCACTTT
CASSLGMAYNSPLHF